Listed below are T cell receptor beta chains from one sample, sequenced in a study of Graves' ophthalmopathy and Graves' hyperthyroidism. TCRdb reprocessed the multiplex PCR reads via MiXCR and lists one record per CDR3 protein. Of hundreds of thousands of distinct CDR3 sequences detected, about a fifth appear once; the ten largest clones hold around 7%. The sequenced sample consisted of peripheral blood. The receptors come from a woman aged 18-30 years with stable Graves' hyperthyroidism. Some clones in this sample may be carry-over from other donors' samples. CDR3s include the opening cysteine and the closing phenylalanine or tryptophan. The D gene is left open where the match is weak. The listing skips clone size in some rows; elsewhere it reads once, few, many or a size class.

size: once; D: -; V: TRBV7-2; J: TRBJ1-5; DNA: TGTGCCAGCAGCTTAGCGATTTTTAGCAATCAGCCCCAGCATTTT; CDR3: CASSLAIFSNQPQHF
size: many; D: TRBD1; V: TRBV6-5; J: TRBJ1-2; DNA: TGTGCCAGCAGTTACTTGACAGGGGGCAGTGGCTACACCTTC; CDR3: CASSYLTGGSGYTF
size: many; D: -; V: TRBV6-2/TRBV6-3; J: TRBJ1-2; DNA: TGTGCCAGCAGTTACGGGGGAGTCGATCCCTATGGCTACACCTTC; CDR3: CASSYGGVDPYGYTF
size: -; D: -; V: TRBV20-1; J: TRBJ1-1; DNA: TGCAGTGGTTATAGGTCTCCAGGCTCCGACACTGAAGCTTTCTTT; CDR3: CSGYRSPGSDTEAFF
size: -; D: -; V: TRBV7-3; J: TRBJ2-7; DNA: TGTGCCAGCAGCTTAACCGGGGGCCGCGACGAGCAGTACTTC; CDR3: CASSLTGGRDEQYF
size: many; D: -; V: TRBV20-1; J: TRBJ2-2; DNA: TGCAGTGCTAGGGAGGAGTCCGGGGAGCTGTTTTTT; CDR3: CSAREESGELFF
size: once; D: TRBD1; V: TRBV28; J: TRBJ1-1; DNA: TGTGCCAGCAGTCGGACAGGGGCGGCCACTGAAGCTTTCTTT; CDR3: CASSRTGAATEAFF
size: few; D: TRBD1; V: TRBV10-3; J: TRBJ2-6; DNA: TGTGCCAACGGACAGGGGAGGGGGTCTGGGGCCAACGTCCTGACTTTC; CDR3: CANGQGRGSGANVLTF
size: many; D: -; V: TRBV5-1; J: TRBJ1-1; DNA: TGCGCCAGCAGAGCCCCGGCAGGGGATATGAACACTGAAGCTTTCTTT; CDR3: CASRAPAGDMNTEAFF
size: -; D: -; V: TRBV12-3/TRBV12-4; J: TRBJ2-7; DNA: TGTGCCAGCAGTTTTGGGCCCCCCGACTACGAGCAGTACTTC; CDR3: CASSFGPPDYEQYF
size: -; D: TRBD1; V: TRBV11-2; J: TRBJ2-5; DNA: TGTGCCAGCAGCTTAGTGGGACAGGGGTTAGGCCAAGAGACCCAGTACTTC; CDR3: CASSLVGQGLGQETQYF
size: many; D: TRBD2; V: TRBV9; J: TRBJ2-7; DNA: TGTGCCAGCAGCCCCCCCGGGGGGTACGAGCAGTACTTC; CDR3: CASSPPGGYEQYF
size: many; D: -; V: TRBV15; J: TRBJ1-1; DNA: -; CDR3: CATSRDSGQGAAEAFF
size: many; D: -; V: TRBV28; J: TRBJ2-2; DNA: TGTGCCAGCCGGGAGCAAGGGGCCGGGGAGCTGTTTTTT; CDR3: CASREQGAGELFF
size: -; D: -; V: TRBV28; J: TRBJ2-7; DNA: TGTGCCTCTACCTCCGGGGTCGGACTTTACGAGCAGTACTTC; CDR3: CASTSGVGLYEQYF
size: many; D: -; V: TRBV28; J: TRBJ1-2; DNA: TGTGCCAGCAGTTTATCCCAAGTTAACTATGGCTACACCTTC; CDR3: CASSLSQVNYGYTF
size: few; D: -; V: TRBV4-1; J: TRBJ2-2; DNA: TGCGCCAGCAGCTCTCCGGGACTCAGGGGCGGGGAGCTGTTTTTT; CDR3: CASSSPGLRGGELFF
size: few; D: -; V: TRBV7-8; J: TRBJ1-5; DNA: TGTGCCAGCAGCGGCGGTACAGGGCGGACAAATCAGCCCCAGCATTTT; CDR3: CASSGGTGRTNQPQHF
size: many; D: TRBD2; V: TRBV6-2/TRBV6-3; J: TRBJ2-2; DNA: TGTGCCAGCAGTCCCTTGGTTAGGAGCGGGAGGGTGAAAACCGGGGAGCTGTTTTTT; CDR3: CASSPLVRSGRVKTGELFF
size: many; D: -; V: TRBV12-3/TRBV12-4; J: TRBJ2-7; DNA: TGTGCCAGCAGCCGGGCCCCTCGGAACGAGCAGTACTTC; CDR3: CASSRAPRNEQYF
size: many; D: TRBD1; V: TRBV5-6; J: TRBJ1-2; DNA: TGTGCCAGCAGCCCAAACAGGGGAAATGGCTACACCTTC; CDR3: CASSPNRGNGYTF
size: many; D: TRBD2; V: TRBV20-1; J: TRBJ2-7; DNA: TGCAGTGCTAGAGAACGGCAGCGGGAGGGCAACGAGCAGTACTTC; CDR3: CSARERQREGNEQYF
size: -; D: -; V: TRBV15; J: TRBJ1-1; DNA: TGTGCCACCAGCACCTTCTGGCGGGGTCCCTCTGAAGCTTTCTTT; CDR3: CATSTFWRGPSEAFF
size: few; D: TRBD1; V: TRBV24-1; J: TRBJ2-5; DNA: TGTGCCACCAGTGAATCATTATGGGGGACAGGGCTGGGGGCCCAGTACTTC; CDR3: CATSESLWGTGLGAQYF
size: many; D: -; V: TRBV9; J: TRBJ2-5; DNA: TGTGCCAGCAGCGTTGGGGGGGCCGGGCAGACCCAGTACTTC; CDR3: CASSVGGAGQTQYF
size: many; D: TRBD1; V: TRBV28; J: TRBJ1-2; DNA: TGTGCCAGCAGTAGACAGGGGGCTCCCACCTTCTATGGCTACACCTTC; CDR3: CASSRQGAPTFYGYTF
size: many; D: -; V: TRBV6-1; J: TRBJ1-2; DNA: TGTGCCTCAGGGGCCTTGGATGGCTACACCTTC; CDR3: CASGALDGYTF
size: many; D: -; V: TRBV7-2; J: TRBJ2-7; DNA: TGTGCCAGCAGCTTAGGCGCAGGGGCCTACGAGCAGTACTTC; CDR3: CASSLGAGAYEQYF
size: few; D: TRBD1; V: TRBV4-1; J: TRBJ1-2; DNA: TGCGCCAGCAGCCAAGGGGGCGGGGGACAGGGACAGGGCTTAGGATTCACCTTC; CDR3: CASSQGGGGQGQGLGFTF
size: many; D: -; V: TRBV11-2; J: TRBJ2-2; DNA: TGTGCCAGCAGCTTAGAGGCCGGGTGGGGAACCGGGGAGCTGTTTTTT; CDR3: CASSLEAGWGTGELFF
size: many; D: TRBD1; V: TRBV7-3; J: TRBJ1-5; DNA: TGTGCCAGCAGGTATGACAGGGGCGATGGCAATCAGCCCCAGCATTTT; CDR3: CASRYDRGDGNQPQHF